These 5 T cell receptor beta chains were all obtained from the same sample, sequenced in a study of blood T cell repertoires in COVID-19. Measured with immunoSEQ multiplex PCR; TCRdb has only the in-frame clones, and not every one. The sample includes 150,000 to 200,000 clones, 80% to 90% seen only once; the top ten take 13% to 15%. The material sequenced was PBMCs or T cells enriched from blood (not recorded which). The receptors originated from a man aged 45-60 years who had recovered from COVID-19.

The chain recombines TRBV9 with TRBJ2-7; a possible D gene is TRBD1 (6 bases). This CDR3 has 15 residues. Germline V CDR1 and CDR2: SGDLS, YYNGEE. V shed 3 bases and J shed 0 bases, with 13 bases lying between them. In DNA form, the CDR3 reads TGTGCCAGCAGCGCTCGAGGACAGAGCTCCTACGAGCAGTACTTC. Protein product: CASSARGQSSYEQYF.

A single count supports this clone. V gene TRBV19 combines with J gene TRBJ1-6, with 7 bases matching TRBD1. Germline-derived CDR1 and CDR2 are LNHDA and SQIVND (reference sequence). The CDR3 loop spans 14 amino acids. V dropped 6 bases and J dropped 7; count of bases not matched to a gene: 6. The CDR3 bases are TGTGCCAGTAGCGTCACAGGGGAAAATTCACCCCTCCACTTT. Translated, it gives CASSVTGENSPLHF.

The CDR3 nucleotides are TGTGCCTGGGCGGGACAGGGGGTGGGTGGCTACACCTTC. Encoded protein: CAWAGQGVGGYTF. The genes are TRBV30 and TRBJ1-2; 11 nucleotides match TRBD1. The CDR3 extends over 13 amino acids. J lost 7 bases, V lost 5 bases, and 6 bases had no gene match. Germline V gene data show CDR1 as GTSNPN and CDR2 as SVGIG (reference sequence).

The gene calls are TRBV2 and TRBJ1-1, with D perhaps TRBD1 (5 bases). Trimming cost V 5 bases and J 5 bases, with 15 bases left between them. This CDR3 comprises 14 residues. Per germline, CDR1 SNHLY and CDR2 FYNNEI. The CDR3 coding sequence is TGTGCCAGCAGTAACCAGGGTAGTGGGACTGAAGCTTTCTTT. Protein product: CASSNQGSGTEAFF. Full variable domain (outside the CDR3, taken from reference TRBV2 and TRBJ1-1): EPEVTQTPSHQVTQMGQEVILRCVPISNHLYFYWYRQILGQKVEFLVSFYNNEISEKSEIFDDQFSVERPDGSNFTLKIRSTKLEDSAMYFCASSNQGSGTEAFFGQGTRLTVV.

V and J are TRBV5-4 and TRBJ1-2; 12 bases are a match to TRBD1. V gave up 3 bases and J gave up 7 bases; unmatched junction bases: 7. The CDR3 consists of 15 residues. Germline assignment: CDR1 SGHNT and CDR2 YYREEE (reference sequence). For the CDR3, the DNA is TGTGCCAGCAGCTATCCGGGACAGGGGGCGGTTGGCTACACCTTC. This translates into CASSYPGQGAVGYTF.